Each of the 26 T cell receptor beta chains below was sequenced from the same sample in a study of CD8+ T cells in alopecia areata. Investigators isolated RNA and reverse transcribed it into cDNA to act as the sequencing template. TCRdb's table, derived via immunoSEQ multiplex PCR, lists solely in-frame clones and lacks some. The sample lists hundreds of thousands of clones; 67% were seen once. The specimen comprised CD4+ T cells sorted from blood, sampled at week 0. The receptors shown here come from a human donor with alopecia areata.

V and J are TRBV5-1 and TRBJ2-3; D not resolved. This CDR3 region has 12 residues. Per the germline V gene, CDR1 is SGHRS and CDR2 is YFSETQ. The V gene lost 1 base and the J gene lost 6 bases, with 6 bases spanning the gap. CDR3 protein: CASSLRSDTQYF. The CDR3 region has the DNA TGCGCCAGCAGCTTGAGAAGCGATACGCAGTATTTT.

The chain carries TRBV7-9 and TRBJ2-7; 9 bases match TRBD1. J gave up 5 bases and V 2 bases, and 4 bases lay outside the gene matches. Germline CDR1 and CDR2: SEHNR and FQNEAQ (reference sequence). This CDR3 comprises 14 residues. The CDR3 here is CASSLSGQGDEQYF. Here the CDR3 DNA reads TGTGCCAGCAGCTTATCGGGACAGGGTGACGAGCAGTACTTC.

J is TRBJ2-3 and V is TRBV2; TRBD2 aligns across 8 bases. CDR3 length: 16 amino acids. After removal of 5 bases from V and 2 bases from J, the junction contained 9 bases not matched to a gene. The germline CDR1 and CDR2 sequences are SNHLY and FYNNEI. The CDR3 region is CASSREVAGFTDTQYF. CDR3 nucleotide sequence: TGTGCCAGCAGTAGGGAGGTAGCGGGGTTCACAGATACGCAGTATTTT.

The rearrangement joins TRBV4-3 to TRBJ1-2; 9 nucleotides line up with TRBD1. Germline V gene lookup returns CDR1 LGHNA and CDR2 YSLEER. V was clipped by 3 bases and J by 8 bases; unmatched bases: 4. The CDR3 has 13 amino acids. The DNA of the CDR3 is TGCGCCAGCAGCCACGGACAGGGGATCGGCTACACCTTC. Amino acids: CASSHGQGIGYTF.

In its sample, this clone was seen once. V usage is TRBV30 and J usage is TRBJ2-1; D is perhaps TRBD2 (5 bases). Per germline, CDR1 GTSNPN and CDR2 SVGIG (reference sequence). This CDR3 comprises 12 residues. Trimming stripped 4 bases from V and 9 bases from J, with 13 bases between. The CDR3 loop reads CAWTYRGSEQFF. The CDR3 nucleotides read TGTGCCTGGACCTACAGAGGGAGTGAGCAGTTCTTC.

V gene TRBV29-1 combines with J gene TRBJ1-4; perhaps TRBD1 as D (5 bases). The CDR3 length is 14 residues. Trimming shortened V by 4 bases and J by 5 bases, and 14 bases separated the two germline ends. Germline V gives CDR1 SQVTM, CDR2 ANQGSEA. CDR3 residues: CSVGPGRGNEKLFF. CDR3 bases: TGCAGCGTTGGACCGGGACGAGGAAATGAAAAACTGTTTTTT.

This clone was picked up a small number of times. The CDR3 sequence: CSVEVPGGYTEAFF. The CDR3 bases are TGCAGCGTTGAAGTCCCCGGGGGGTACACTGAAGCTTTCTTT. This chain connects TRBV29-1 to TRBJ1-1; D perhaps matches TRBD1 (5 bases). The CDR3 covers 14 residues. Germline V lookup: CDR1 SQVTM, CDR2 ANQGSEA. The germline V and J ends were trimmed by 1 base and 3 bases, with 12 bases remaining between them.

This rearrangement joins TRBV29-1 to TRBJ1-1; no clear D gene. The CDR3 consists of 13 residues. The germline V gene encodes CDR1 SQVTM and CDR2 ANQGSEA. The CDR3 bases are TGCAGTATCTTTGGGTCGGGTACTCCTGAAGCTTTCTTT. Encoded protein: CSIFGSGTPEAFF.

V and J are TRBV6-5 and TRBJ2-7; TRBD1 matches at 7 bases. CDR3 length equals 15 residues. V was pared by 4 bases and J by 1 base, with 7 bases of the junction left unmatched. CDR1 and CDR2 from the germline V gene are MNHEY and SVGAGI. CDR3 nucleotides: TGTGCCAGCAGTTCTCCTAAGGGACAGTCCTACGAGCAGTACTTC. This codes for CASSSPKGQSYEQYF.

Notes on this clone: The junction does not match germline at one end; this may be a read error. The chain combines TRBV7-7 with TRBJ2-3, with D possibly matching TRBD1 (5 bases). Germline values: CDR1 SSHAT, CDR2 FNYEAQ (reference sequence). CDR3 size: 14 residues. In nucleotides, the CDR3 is TGTGCTAGCAGCTTAACAGGTAGCACAGATACGCAGTATTTT. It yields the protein CASSLTGSTDTQYF.

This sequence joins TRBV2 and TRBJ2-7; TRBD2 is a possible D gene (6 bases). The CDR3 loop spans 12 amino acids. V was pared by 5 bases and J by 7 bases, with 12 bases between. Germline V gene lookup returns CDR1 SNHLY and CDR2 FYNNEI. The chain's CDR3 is CASSTGVREQYF. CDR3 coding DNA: TGTGCCAGCAGTACGGGGGTCAGAGAGCAGTACTTC.

CDR3 residues: CASSSIDRGGSPLHF. The CDR3 region has the DNA TGCGCCAGCAGCTCTATCGACAGGGGAGGTTCACCCCTCCACTTT. The chain is built from TRBV5-1 and TRBJ1-6, with 8 bases identical to TRBD1. The V gene's germline CDR1 is SGHRS and CDR2 YFSETQ. The CDR3 totals 15 residues. V dropped 3 bases and J dropped 9; count of bases not matched to a gene: 8. The full variable domain, with the rest looked up from reference TRBV5-1 and TRBJ1-6, is KAGVTQTPRYLIKTRGQQVTLSCSPISGHRSVSWYQQTPGQGLQFLFEYFSETQRNKGNFPGRFSGRQFSNSRSEMNVSTLELGDSALYLCASSSIDRGGSPLHFGNGTRLTVT.

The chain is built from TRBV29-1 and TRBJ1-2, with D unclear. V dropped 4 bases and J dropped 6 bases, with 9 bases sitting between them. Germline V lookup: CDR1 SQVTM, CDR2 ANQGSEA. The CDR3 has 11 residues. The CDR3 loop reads CSVAGRNGYTF. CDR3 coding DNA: TGCAGCGTTGCCGGCAGGAATGGCTACACCTTC.

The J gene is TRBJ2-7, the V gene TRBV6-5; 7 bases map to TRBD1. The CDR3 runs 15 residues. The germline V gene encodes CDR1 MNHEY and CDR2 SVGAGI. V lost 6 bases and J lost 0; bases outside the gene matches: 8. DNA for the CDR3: TGTGCCAGCAGGCAAGATAGGGGGCCCTCCTACGAGCAGTACTTC. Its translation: CASRQDRGPSYEQYF.

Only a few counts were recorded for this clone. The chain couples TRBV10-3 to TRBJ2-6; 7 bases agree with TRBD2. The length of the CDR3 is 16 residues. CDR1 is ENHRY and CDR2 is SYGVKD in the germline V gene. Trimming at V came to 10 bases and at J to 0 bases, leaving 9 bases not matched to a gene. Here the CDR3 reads CATMLGGSSGANVLTF. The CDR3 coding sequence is TGTGCCACGATGCTGGGAGGGAGCTCTGGGGCCAACGTCCTGACTTTC.

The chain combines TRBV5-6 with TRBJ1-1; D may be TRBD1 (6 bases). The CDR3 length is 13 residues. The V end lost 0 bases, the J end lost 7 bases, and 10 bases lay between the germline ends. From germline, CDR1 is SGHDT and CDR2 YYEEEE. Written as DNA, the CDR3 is TGTGCCAGCAGCTTGGCCGGACAGTTTGAAGCTTTCTTT. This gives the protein CASSLAGQFEAFF.

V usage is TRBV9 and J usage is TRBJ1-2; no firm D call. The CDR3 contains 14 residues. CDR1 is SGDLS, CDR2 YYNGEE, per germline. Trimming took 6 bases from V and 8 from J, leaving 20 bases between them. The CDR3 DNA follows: TGTGCCAGCAACCCAAGGGTCGGCCTGGGGGGCTACACCTTC. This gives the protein CASNPRVGLGGYTF.

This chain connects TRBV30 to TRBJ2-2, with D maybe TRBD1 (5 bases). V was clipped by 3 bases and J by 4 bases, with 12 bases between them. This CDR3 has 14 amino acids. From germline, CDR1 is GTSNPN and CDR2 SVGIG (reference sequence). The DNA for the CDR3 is TGTGCCTGGAGGACATCAGGGTTCACCGGGGAGCTGTTTTTT. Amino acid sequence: CAWRTSGFTGELFF.

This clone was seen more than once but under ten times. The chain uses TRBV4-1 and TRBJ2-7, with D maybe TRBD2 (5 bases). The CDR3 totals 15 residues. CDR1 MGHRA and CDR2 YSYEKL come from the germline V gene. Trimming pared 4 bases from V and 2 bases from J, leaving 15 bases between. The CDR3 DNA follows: TGCGCCAGCAGCCCAACCGAGGGCTCCACCTACGAGCAGTACTTC. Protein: CASSPTEGSTYEQYF.

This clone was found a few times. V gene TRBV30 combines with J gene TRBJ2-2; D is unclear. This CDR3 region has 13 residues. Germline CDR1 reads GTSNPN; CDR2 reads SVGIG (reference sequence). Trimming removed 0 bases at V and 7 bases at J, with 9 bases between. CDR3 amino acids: CAWSVLYGGELFF. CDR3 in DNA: TGTGCCTGGAGTGTACTATACGGCGGGGAGCTGTTTTTT.

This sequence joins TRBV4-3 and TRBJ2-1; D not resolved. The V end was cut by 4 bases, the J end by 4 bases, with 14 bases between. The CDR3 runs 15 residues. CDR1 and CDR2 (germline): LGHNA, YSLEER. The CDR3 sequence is CASSLGFSPYNEQFF. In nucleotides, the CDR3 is TGCGCCAGCAGCCTCGGGTTTAGCCCTTACAATGAGCAGTTCTTC.

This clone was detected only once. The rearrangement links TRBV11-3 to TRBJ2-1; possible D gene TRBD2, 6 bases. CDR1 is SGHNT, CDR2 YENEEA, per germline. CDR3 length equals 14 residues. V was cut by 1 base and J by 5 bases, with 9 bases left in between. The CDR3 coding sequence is TGTGCCAGCAGCTTAGCGGGGGAGAACAATGAGCAGTTCTTC. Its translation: CASSLAGENNEQFF.

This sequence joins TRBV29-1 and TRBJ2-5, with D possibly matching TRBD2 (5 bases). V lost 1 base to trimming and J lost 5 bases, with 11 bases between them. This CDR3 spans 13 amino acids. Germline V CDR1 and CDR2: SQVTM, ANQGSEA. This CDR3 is CSVEGTSRETQYF. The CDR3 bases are TGCAGCGTTGAAGGGACTTCCAGGGAGACCCAGTACTTC. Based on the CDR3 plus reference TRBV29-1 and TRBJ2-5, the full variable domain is SAVISQKPSRDICQRGTSLTIQCQVDSQVTMMFWYRQQPGQSLTLIATANQGSEATYESGFVIDKFPISRPNLTFSTLTVSNMSPEDSSIYLCSVEGTSRETQYFGPGTRLLVL.

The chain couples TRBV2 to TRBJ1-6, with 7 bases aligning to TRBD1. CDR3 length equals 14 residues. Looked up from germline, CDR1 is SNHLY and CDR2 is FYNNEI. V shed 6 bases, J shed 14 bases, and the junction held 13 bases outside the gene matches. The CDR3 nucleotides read TGTGCCAGCAGCAGGGACAGATCCCTTGGGGCCCTCCACTTT. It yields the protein CASSRDRSLGALHF.

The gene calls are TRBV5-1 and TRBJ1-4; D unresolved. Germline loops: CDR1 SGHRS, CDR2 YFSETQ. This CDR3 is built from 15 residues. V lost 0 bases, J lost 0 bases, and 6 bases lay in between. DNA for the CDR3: TGCGCCAGCAGCTTGGACAGTTCAACTAATGAAAAACTGTTTTTT. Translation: CASSLDSSTNEKLFF.

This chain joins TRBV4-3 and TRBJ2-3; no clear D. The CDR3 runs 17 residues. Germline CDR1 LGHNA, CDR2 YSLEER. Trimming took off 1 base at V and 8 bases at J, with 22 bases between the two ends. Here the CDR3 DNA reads TGCGCCAGCAGCCAAGGCCGAAGAACGTCTTATACGGGTACGCAGTATTTT. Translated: CASSQGRRTSYTGTQYF.